This T cell receptor beta chain was recorded in a study of blood T cell repertoires in COVID-19. The protocol was immunoSEQ multiplex PCR, while the TCRdb copy is restricted to in-frame clones and leaves out a portion. Of over 90,000 clones in the sample, around 92% were seen once. Germline trimming cut 5 bases from V and 1 base from J; bases unmatched to any gene: 11. Germline-derived CDR1 and CDR2 are SGHRS and YFSETQ. The CDR3 consists of 17 residues. This rearrangement joins TRBV5-1 to TRBJ1-1; TRBD1 agrees at 10 bases. This receptor was obtained from a woman aged 55-69 years with acute or convalescent COVID-19. The specimen sequenced was peripheral blood. CDR3 in amino acids: CASRPGQGRPENTEAFF. As DNA, the CDR3 is TGCGCCAGCAGGCCGGGACAGGGGCGCCCCGAGAACACTGAAGCTTTCTTT.